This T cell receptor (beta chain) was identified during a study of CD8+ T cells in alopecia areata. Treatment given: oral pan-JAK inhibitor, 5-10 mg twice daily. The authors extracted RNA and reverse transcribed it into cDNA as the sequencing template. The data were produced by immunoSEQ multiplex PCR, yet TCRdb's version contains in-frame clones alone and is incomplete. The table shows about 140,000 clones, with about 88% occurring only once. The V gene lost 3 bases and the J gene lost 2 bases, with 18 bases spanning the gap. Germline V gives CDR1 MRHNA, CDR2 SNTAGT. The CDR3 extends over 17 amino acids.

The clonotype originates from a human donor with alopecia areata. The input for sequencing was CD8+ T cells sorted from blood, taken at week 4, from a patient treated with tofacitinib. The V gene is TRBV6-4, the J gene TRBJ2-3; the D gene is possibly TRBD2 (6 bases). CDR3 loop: CASSEMAGGAPTDTQYF. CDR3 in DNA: TGTGCCAGCAGTGAGATGGCCGGCGGGGCCCCCACAGATACGCAGTATTTT.